This T cell receptor beta chain comes out of a study of response to subunit inactivated influenza vaccine. One entry per CDR3 protein, called by TCRdb with MiXCR from the RT-PCR reads. This table holds under 500,000 distinct CDR3 sequences, approximately 10% found once. This CDR3 contains 15 residues. With 3 bases clipped from V and 2 bases from J, the junction kept 3 bases outside the gene matches. Germline CDR1 and CDR2: SGHTA and FQGNSA. The V and J genes are TRBV7-2 and TRBJ2-2; 7 nucleotides agree with TRBD1. This receptor was taken from a man aged 50-60 years who received an inactivated influenza vaccine. The sample was PBMCs from blood, taken 40 to 50 days after vaccination. CDR3 coding DNA: TGTGCCAGCAGCTTGGACAGGCATAACACCGGGGAGCTGTTTTTT. Its protein product is CASSLDRHNTGELFF.